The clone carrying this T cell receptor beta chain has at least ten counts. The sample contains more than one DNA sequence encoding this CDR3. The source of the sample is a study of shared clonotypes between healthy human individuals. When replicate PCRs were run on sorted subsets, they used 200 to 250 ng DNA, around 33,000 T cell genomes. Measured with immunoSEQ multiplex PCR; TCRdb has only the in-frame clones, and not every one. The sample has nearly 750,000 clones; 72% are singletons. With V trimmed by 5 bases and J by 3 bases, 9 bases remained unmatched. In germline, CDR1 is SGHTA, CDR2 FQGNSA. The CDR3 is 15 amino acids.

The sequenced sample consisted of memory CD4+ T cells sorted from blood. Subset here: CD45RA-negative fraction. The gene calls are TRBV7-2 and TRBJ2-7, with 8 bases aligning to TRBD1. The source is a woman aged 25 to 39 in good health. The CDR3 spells CASSPTAGQGYEQYF. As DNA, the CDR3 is TGTGCCAGCAGCCCTACGGCCGGACAGGGCTACGAGCAGTACTTC. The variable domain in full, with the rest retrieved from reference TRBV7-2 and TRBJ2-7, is GAGVSQSPSNKVTEKGKDVELRCDPISGHTALYWYRQSLGQGLEFLIYFQGNSAPDKSGLPSDRFSAERTGGSVSTLTIQRTQQEDSAVYLCASSPTAGQGYEQYFGPGTRLTVT.